The rows below give T cell receptor beta chains drawn from one sample of a study of T cell responses to AZD1222 COVID-19 vaccine. The protocol was immunoSEQ multiplex PCR, while the TCRdb copy is restricted to in-frame clones and leaves out a portion. The sample contains roughly 190,000 clones, more than 80% of which appear only once. This specimen consisted of peripheral blood, obtained on day 0 of AZD1222 vaccination. These receptors all come from an adult in good health. The CDR3 runs from the conserved cysteine through the conserved F or W. The order of the fields is clone size, J gene, D gene, V gene, CDR3 DNA, CDR3 protein. The D gene is left open where the match is weak. The listing skips clone size in some rows; elsewhere it reads once, few, many or a size class.

>.|TRBJ2-1|TRBD2|TRBV19
TGTGCCAGTAGTCCCCAAGCGGGAGTGGACAATGAGCAGTTCTTC
CASSPQAGVDNEQFF
>.|TRBJ1-2|.|TRBV5-1
TGCGCCAGCAGCCAACAGGGAAACTATGGCTACACCTTC
CASSQQGNYGYTF
>.|TRBJ2-7|.|TRBV11-2
TGTGCCAGCAGCACTACCTACGAGCAGTACTTC
CASSTTYEQYF
>.|TRBJ2-7|.|TRBV18
TGTGCCAGCTCACCAGAAAGCGGAGAAATTTACGAGCAGTACTTC
CASSPESGEIYEQYF
>once|TRBJ2-7|TRBD1|TRBV5-4
TGTGCCAGCAGCTCGGGGACAGGACCCTACGAGCAGTACTTC
CASSSGTGPYEQYF
>once|TRBJ2-3|TRBD1|TRBV19
TGTGCCAGTTCGAGGACAGGGGTATTCACAGATACGCAGTATTTT
CASSRTGVFTDTQYF
>.|TRBJ1-1|TRBD1|TRBV11-2
TGTGCCAGCGCCGACAGGGGTCTGAACACTGAAGCTTTCTTT
CASADRGLNTEAFF
>.|TRBJ1-4|TRBD1|TRBV4-1
TGCGCCAGCAGCCATTGGACAGGGGATGGATATGAAAAACTGTTTTTT
CASSHWTGDGYEKLFF
>.|TRBJ1-1|.|TRBV5-1
TGCGCCAGCAGTCAGGGCGGGAACTTGAACACTGAAGCTTTCTTT
CASSQGGNLNTEAFF
>.|TRBJ2-7|TRBD1|TRBV18
TGTGCCAGCTCGCCGGGACAGCAATACGAGCAGTACTTC
CASSPGQQYEQYF
>.|TRBJ2-2|.|TRBV12-5
TGTGCTAGTGGTTTGGAGGGGGGGACCACCGGGGAGCTGTTTTTT
CASGLEGGTTGELFF
>.|TRBJ2-2|TRBD2|TRBV3-1/TRBV3-2
TGTGCCAGCAGCCCTTTAGCGGGAAACACCGGGGAGCTGTTTTTT
CASSPLAGNTGELFF
>.|TRBJ1-1|.|TRBV5-6
TGTGCCAGCAGCTTTCCGCTACCGAACACTGAAGCTTTCTTT
CASSFPLPNTEAFF
>.|TRBJ1-5|.|TRBV3-1/TRBV3-2
TGTGCCAGCAGCCAAGCTGCCCCAGGGGACAATCAGCCCCAGCATTTT
CASSQAAPGDNQPQHF
>.|TRBJ1-5|.|TRBV10-3
TGTGCCACCAGGGACGGTCGTCAGCCCCAGCATTTT
CATRDGRQPQHF
>.|TRBJ2-7|.|TRBV27
TGTGCCAGCAGTCTTTTGACGGGGAGCGAGCAGTACTTC
CASSLLTGSEQYF
>once|TRBJ1-2|.|TRBV19
TGTGCCAGTAGTAGCCTATATGGGGAGGACTATGGCTACACCTTC
CASSSLYGEDYGYTF
>.|TRBJ1-2|TRBD1|TRBV28
TGTGCCAGCCTCTCATATGGACAGGGGACCTATGGCTACACCTTC
CASLSYGQGTYGYTF
>.|TRBJ1-1|.|TRBV5-4
TGTGCCAGCAGCTTGTTGGCGGGGAGCACTGAAGCTTTCTTT
CASSLLAGSTEAFF
>.|TRBJ1-3|.|TRBV29-1
TGCAGCGTCGGAGGGACCTCTGGAAACACCATATATTTT
CSVGGTSGNTIYF
>.|TRBJ1-1|.|TRBV4-1
TGCGCCAGCAGCCTAACAATGGTCACTGAAGCTTTCTTT
CASSLTMVTEAFF
>.|TRBJ1-1|TRBD1|TRBV19
TGTGCCAGTAGTTGGGGACAGGGGAGTCCGAACACTGAAGCTTTCTTT
CASSWGQGSPNTEAFF
>.|TRBJ2-3|.|TRBV5-1
TGCGCCAGCAGTCAACGCGGAGGGGGCATCACAGATACGCAGTATTTT
CASSQRGGGITDTQYF
>.|TRBJ2-7|TRBD1|TRBV2
TGTGCCAGCAGTGAAGGGACAGGGAGGCAGTACTTC
CASSEGTGRQYF
>.|TRBJ1-3|.|TRBV24-1
TGTGCCACCAGTGACGCGACCGGTGGAAGCAGAAACACCATATATTTT
CATSDATGGSRNTIYF
>.|TRBJ2-5|.|TRBV13
TGTGCCAGCAGCTTAGGACGGAGTCAAGAGACCCAGTACTTC
CASSLGRSQETQYF
>once|TRBJ2-7|.|TRBV21-1
TGTGCCAGCAGCCGGGACAAGCTCTACGAGCAGTACTTC
CASSRDKLYEQYF
>.|TRBJ2-2|.|TRBV18
TGTGCCAGCTCACAGGAGTTGGCCGCGAACACCGGGGAGCTGTTTTTT
CASSQELAANTGELFF
>.|TRBJ1-2|TRBD1|TRBV10-3
TGTGCCATCAGTGATAAGGGGGCGGACTATGGCTACACCTTC
CAISDKGADYGYTF
>.|TRBJ1-5|.|TRBV2
TGTGCCAGCAGTGAAGCCGGGATTAGCAATCAGCCCCAGCATTTT
CASSEAGISNQPQHF
>.|TRBJ2-7|TRBD1|TRBV5-1
TGCGCCAGCAGCTCCCTAGGGACAGCCCTCTACGAGCAGTACTTC
CASSSLGTALYEQYF
>.|TRBJ1-2|TRBD1|TRBV4-1
TGCGCCAGCAGCCCCGACCGGGACAGGGGACGTTATGGCTACACCTTC
CASSPDRDRGRYGYTF
>.|TRBJ2-1|TRBD2|TRBV20-1
TGCAGTGCAAGTCCCGGTTCGGGGGGGCATAATGAGCAGTTCTTC
CSASPGSGGHNEQFF
>.|TRBJ1-4|TRBD1|TRBV10-3
TGTGCCATCAGTAGAGGACAGGTTAATGAAAAACTGTTTTTT
CAISRGQVNEKLFF
>.|TRBJ2-3|.|TRBV5-6
TGTGCCAGCAGCTTTCTGGCACAGGGCCCAGATACGCAGTATTTT
CASSFLAQGPDTQYF
>.|TRBJ1-5|.|TRBV27
TGTGCCACCGGTATTACAGGGTCTGGACAGCCCCAGCATTTT
CATGITGSGQPQHF
>.|TRBJ1-2|.|TRBV5-1
TGCGCCAGCAGCTTGGGGGGCGCAAACTATGGCTACACCTTC
CASSLGGANYGYTF
>.|TRBJ2-1|TRBD2|TRBV6-5
TGTGCCAGCAGCCCCATAGCGGGAGCTTTGAATGAGCAGTTCTTC
CASSPIAGALNEQFF
>.|TRBJ1-4|.|TRBV6-5
TGTGCCAGCAGGACGGACAGTGTCGCAAAACTGTTTTTT
CASRTDSVAKLFF
>.|TRBJ2-2|.|TRBV6-5
TGTGCCAGCGTGTTAGGGGGCGCGGGGTCCGGGGAGCTGTTTTTT
CASVLGGAGSGELFF
>once|TRBJ1-5|TRBD1|TRBV19
TGTGCCAGTAGTGCGGGACAGAGCAATCAGCCCCAGCATTTT
CASSAGQSNQPQHF
>.|TRBJ1-5|TRBD1|TRBV7-2
TGTGCTAGCAGCCCCCGGGGGACAGTTAGCAATCAGCCCCAGCATTTT
CASSPRGTVSNQPQHF
>.|TRBJ2-3|TRBD2|TRBV4-2
TGTGCCAGCAGCCGAGGTAGCGGGTACACAGATACGCAGTATTTT
CASSRGSGYTDTQYF
>.|TRBJ1-1|.|TRBV4-2
TGTGCCAGCAGCCAGAGGGACATGAACACTGAAGCTTTCTTT
CASSQRDMNTEAFF
>.|TRBJ1-1|.|TRBV11-2
TGTGCCAGCAGCTTACGACATAGCAACACTGAAGCTTTCTTT
CASSLRHSNTEAFF
>.|TRBJ1-1|.|TRBV6-4
TGTGCCAGAGCCTACAGGTCCGCTGAAGCTTTCTTT
CARAYRSAEAFF
>.|TRBJ1-1|.|TRBV7-9
TGTGCCAGCAGTTCCATCCGCACTGAAGCTTTCTTT
CASSSIRTEAFF
>.|TRBJ1-2|TRBD1|TRBV2
TGTGCCAGCAGTCCCGGGACAGGGGGCGCCTATGGCTACACCTTC
CASSPGTGGAYGYTF
>once|TRBJ2-1|.|TRBV6-5
TGTGCCAGCAGTACCTCCGGGGCGGGTGAGCAGTTCTTC
CASSTSGAGEQFF
>.|TRBJ2-3|.|TRBV27
TGTGCCAGCAGTTTACCCTATAGCACAGATACGCAGTATTTT
CASSLPYSTDTQYF
>.|TRBJ2-2|.|TRBV13
TGTGCCAGCAGCCGAGTCCCCTACGGGGGAACCACCGGGGAGCTGTTTTTT
CASSRVPYGGTTGELFF
>.|TRBJ1-1|.|TRBV18
TGTGCCAGCTCACCATTCTCGCGGAGGGAAGGGAACACTGAAGCTTTCTTT
CASSPFSRREGNTEAFF
>.|TRBJ1-5|.|TRBV27
TGTGCCAGCAGTTTTCTGGGGGGCAATCAGCCCCAGCATTTT
CASSFLGGNQPQHF
>.|TRBJ2-3|.|TRBV19
TGTGCCAGTACTAGCCTCGGGGCCTCAGATACGCAGTATTTT
CASTSLGASDTQYF
>.|TRBJ2-7|.|TRBV4-1
TGCGCCAGCAGCCAATCCTGGCAGGGGAGCTCCTACGAGCAGTACTTC
CASSQSWQGSSYEQYF
>.|TRBJ1-2|.|TRBV6-5
TGTGCCAGCACCAGACTCGGCCGGTTCTATGGCTACACCTTC
CASTRLGRFYGYTF
>.|TRBJ1-2|.|TRBV6-6
TGTGCCAGCAGTTACTCTACTAACTATGGCTACACCTTC
CASSYSTNYGYTF
>.|TRBJ1-1|.|TRBV27
TGTGCCAGCAGTTTCTGGACCTCCGGTCGAACTGAAGCTTTCTTT
CASSFWTSGRTEAFF
>.|TRBJ2-5|.|TRBV29-1
TGCAGCGTTAATTTAGCGGTCCGTCCGGAGGTCCAGTACTTC
CSVNLAVRPEVQYF